These 27 T cell receptor beta chains originate from one sample sequenced in a study of response to subunit inactivated influenza vaccine. TCRdb analysed the RT-PCR reads with MiXCR anew, one entry per CDR3 protein. The sample yields around 480,000 distinct CDR3 sequences, approximately 15% seen once. The sequencing here drew on CD4+ T cells sorted from PBMCs, taken less than 30 months after vaccination. The receptors shown here come from a man between 50 and 70 years old who received an inactivated influenza vaccine.

This sequence joins TRBV12-3 or TRBV12-4 and TRBJ2-6; 7 bases fit TRBD1. With V trimmed by 7 bases and J by 0 bases, 12 bases remained unmatched. This CDR3 is 18 amino acids long. The DNA for the CDR3 is TGTGCCAGCACCGGGGACAGCTCGTTAAACTCTGGGGCCAACGTCCTGACTTTC. Translation gives CASTGDSSLNSGANVLTF.

In DNA form, the CDR3 reads TGTGCCAGCAGCCTAGGGTTCTACACCGGGGAGCTGTTTTTT. It yields the protein CASSLGFYTGELFF. This rearrangement joins TRBV7-2 to TRBJ2-2; no clear D. CDR3 length: 14 residues. Germline V gene sequence: CDR1 SGHTA, CDR2 FQGNSA. With 5 bases removed from V and 3 bases from J, the gap between germline ends came to 10 bases.

The chain recombines TRBV5-1 with TRBJ2-1; 8 nucleotides line up with TRBD1. V was clipped by 4 bases and J by 9 bases; unmatched bases: 12. Germline CDR1 is SGHRS and CDR2 is YFSETQ. The CDR3 is 15 amino acids. In nucleotides, the CDR3 is TGCGCCAGCAGCCCCGGACAGGGAGGCGGTTTTGAGCAGTTCTTC. Amino acid sequence: CASSPGQGGGFEQFF.

The sample holds a few counts of this clonotype. The chain links TRBV5-6 to TRBJ2-1; D might be TRBD1 or TRBD2, each matching 5 bases. The germline V gene encodes CDR1 SGHDT and CDR2 YYEEEE. The CDR3 consists of 15 residues. Trimming removed 3 bases from V and 10 bases from J, with 20 bases in between. CDR3 residues: CASSSILQGEGEQFF. In DNA, the CDR3 is TGTGCCAGCAGCTCAATACTGCAGGGTGAGGGGGAGCAGTTCTTC. Based on the CDR3 plus reference TRBV5-6 and TRBJ2-1, the full variable domain is DAGVTQSPTHLIKTRGQQVTLRCSPKSGHDTVSWYQQALGQGPQFIFQYYEEEERQRGNFPDRFSGHQFPNYSSELNVNALLLGDSALYLCASSSILQGEGEQFFGPGTRLTVL.

The chain recombines TRBV20-1 with TRBJ2-7; D uncertain. The CDR3 covers 13 residues. Germline V gene lookup returns CDR1 DFQATT and CDR2 SNEGSKA (reference sequence). V was pared by 1 base and J by 6 bases, with 13 bases between. CDR3: CSARAGSSGEQYF. The CDR3 DNA follows: TGCAGTGCTAGAGCGGGCTCCTCGGGCGAGCAGTACTTC.

This clonotype showed up many times. CDR3 residues: CASSVEPHGRAKNIQYF. CDR3 nucleotide sequence: TGTGCCAGCAGCGTAGAACCTCACGGACGGGCCAAAAACATTCAGTACTTC. The rearrangement links TRBV9 to TRBJ2-4; no clear D gene. V was trimmed by 0 bases and J by 1 base, leaving 14 bases between them. The length of the CDR3 is 17 residues. CDR1 is SGDLS, CDR2 YYNGEE, per germline. Drawing the rest from reference TRBV9 and TRBJ2-4, the complete variable domain is DSGVTQTPKHLITATGQRVTLRCSPRSGDLSVYWYQQSLDQGLQFLIQYYNGEERAKGNILERFSAQQFPDLHSELNLSSLELGDSALYFCASSVEPHGRAKNIQYFGAGTRLSVL.

The chain is built from TRBV24-1 and TRBJ2-1; 9 nucleotides match TRBD2. Germline CDR1 reads KGHDR; CDR2 reads SFDVKD. The CDR3 spans 14 residues. With 6 bases clipped from V and 2 bases from J, the junction kept 1 base outside the gene matches. The CDR3 DNA reads TGTGCCACCAGTAGCGGGGGGCCCTACAATGAGCAGTTCTTC. It translates to CATSSGGPYNEQFF.

The chain couples TRBV6-1 to TRBJ2-7, with 8 positions matching TRBD1. Trimming at V came to 6 bases and at J to 3 bases, leaving 10 bases not matched to a gene. The germline V gene has CDR1 MNHNS and CDR2 SASEGT. The CDR3 contains 15 residues. Written as DNA, the CDR3 is TGTGCCAGCAGGAAACCCGGACAGGGTCTCTACGAGCAGTACTTC. Its protein product is CASRKPGQGLYEQYF.

This clonotype came up a few times. V gene TRBV5-1 combines with J gene TRBJ2-3; no reliable D call. There are 14 residues in the CDR3. Germline values: CDR1 SGHRS, CDR2 YFSETQ. V lost 3 bases, J lost 3 bases, and 11 bases lay in between. The CDR3, as DNA: TGCGCCAGCAGCTCCCTGATGGGAACAGATACGCAGTATTTT. It yields the protein CASSSLMGTDTQYF. Based on the CDR3 plus reference TRBV5-1 and TRBJ2-3, the full variable domain is KAGVTQTPRYLIKTRGQQVTLSCSPISGHRSVSWYQQTPGQGLQFLFEYFSETQRNKGNFPGRFSGRQFSNSRSEMNVSTLELGDSALYLCASSSLMGTDTQYFGPGTRLTVL.

This clonotype was picked up many times. The chain is built from TRBV5-1 and TRBJ2-2; D perhaps matches TRBD2 (6 bases). V lost 4 bases, J lost 5 bases, and 15 bases lay in between. This CDR3 is 15 amino acids long. CDR1 SGHRS and CDR2 YFSETQ come from the germline V gene. DNA for the CDR3: TGCGCCAGCAGCCCACAGTCGGGGGTTACCGGGGAGCTGTTTTTT. This translates into CASSPQSGVTGELFF.

CDR3 amino acids: CSVASPGTGKRTDTQYF. CDR3 nucleotides: TGCAGCGTAGCCAGCCCTGGGACAGGGAAGAGGACAGATACGCAGTATTTT. This chain joins TRBV29-1 and TRBJ2-3; the match to TRBD1 covers 9 bases. Germline CDR1 and CDR2: SQVTM and ANQGSEA. J gave up 3 bases and V 6 bases, and 16 bases lay outside the gene matches. The CDR3 runs 17 residues.

The rearrangement links TRBV11-3 to TRBJ2-1; D tentatively reads TRBD1 or TRBD2 (6 bases each). The germline V gene encodes CDR1 SGHNT and CDR2 YENEEA. V shed 3 bases and J shed 6 bases, with 24 bases lying between them. The CDR3 totals 18 residues. CDR3 sequence (DNA): TGTGCCAGCAGCTTGGGCCAGGGGAAGGGGACTCCAAGCAATGAGCAGTTCTTC. Its protein is CASSLGQGKGTPSNEQFF.

Only a few counts were recorded for this clonotype. The chain uses TRBV7-9 and TRBJ2-1, with D perhaps matching TRBD1 (5 bases). There are 12 residues in the CDR3. Germline V gene sequence: CDR1 SEHNR, CDR2 FQNEAQ (reference sequence). CDR3 amino acids: CAGALVSNEQFF. The CDR3 coding sequence is TGTGCAGGGGCCTTAGTTTCGAATGAGCAGTTCTTC.

As regards this clonotype: A single base separates this from a much larger clone, so it may be a read error. The CDR3 DNA sequence: TGTGCCAGCAGTAGGACAGGGATTTCGAACACCGGGGAGCTGTTTTTT. It codes for CASSRTGISNTGELFF. The chain employs TRBV6-2 or TRBV6-3 and TRBJ2-2; 8 bases match TRBD1. CDR3 length: 16 amino acids. Germline V gives CDR1 MNHEY, CDR2 SVGEGT. V lost 5 bases and J lost 0; bases outside the gene matches: 5.

This clonotype was recorded once. This chain joins TRBV12-3 or TRBV12-4 and TRBJ2-5, with D perhaps TRBD2 (6 bases). CDR3 length equals 14 residues. V was cut by 3 bases and J by 7 bases, with 15 bases left in between. As DNA, the CDR3 is TGTGCCAGCAGTTTTAGCGGTAATGAGGGGACCCAGTACTTC. Amino acid sequence: CASSFSGNEGTQYF.

The chain employs TRBV12-3 or TRBV12-4 and TRBJ2-7; the D is unclear. The CDR3 totals 13 residues. Trimming pared 3 bases from V and 2 bases from J, leaving 8 bases between. CDR3 sequence (DNA): TGTGCCAGCAGTTTGCATCCAACCTACGAGCAGTACTTC. Its protein is CASSLHPTYEQYF.

This clonotype has a handful of counts. The rearrangement links TRBV19 to TRBJ1-5; D may be TRBD1 (5 bases). The CDR3 consists of 15 residues. Trimming removed 6 bases at V and 0 bases at J, with 12 bases between. Per the germline V gene, CDR1 is LNHDA and CDR2 is SQIVND (reference sequence). This chain's CDR3 is CASRAGDYSNQPQHF. CDR3 in DNA: TGTGCCAGTAGGGCGGGGGATTATAGCAATCAGCCCCAGCATTTT.

In this sample, this clonotype turned up once. This chain links TRBV7-9 with TRBJ2-1, with 14 bases aligning to TRBD2. This CDR3 is built from 17 residues. Germline-derived CDR1 and CDR2 are SEHNR and FQNEAQ (reference sequence). V gave up 4 bases and J gave up 5 bases; unmatched junction bases: 7. The CDR3 is CASSSVGLAGDNNEQFF. In DNA form, the CDR3 reads TGTGCCAGCAGCTCCGTGGGACTAGCGGGAGATAACAATGAGCAGTTCTTC.

In its sample, this clonotype was seen a few times. The chain combines TRBV12-3 or TRBV12-4 with TRBJ2-2; 10 bases match TRBD2. The J segment lost 2 bases and the V segment lost 3 bases, leaving 6 bases of the junction unmatched. The CDR3 totals 17 residues. CDR3 loop: CASSFWTSGQNTGELFF. The CDR3 DNA reads TGTGCCAGCAGTTTTTGGACTAGCGGCCAAAACACCGGGGAGCTGTTTTTT.

This clonotype was seen a few times. This chain connects TRBV5-1 to TRBJ1-1; D is undetermined. The CDR3 spans 16 residues. Looked up from germline, CDR1 is SGHRS and CDR2 is YFSETQ. V lost 0 bases to trimming and J lost 1 base, with 13 bases between them. This CDR3 reads CASSLATGVGNTEAFF. CDR3 nucleotide sequence: TGCGCCAGCAGCTTGGCCACCGGGGTAGGGAACACTGAAGCTTTCTTT.

This clonotype was observed a handful of times. The chain carries TRBV20-1 and TRBJ1-1, with D maybe TRBD1 (5 bases). V lost 1 base, J lost 0 bases, and 18 bases lay in between. The CDR3 totals 17 residues. Germline-derived CDR1 and CDR2 are DFQATT and SNEGSKA (reference sequence). In nucleotides, the CDR3 is TGCAGTGCTAGAGGGTTACGGGCGGGACGGATGAACACTGAAGCTTTCTTT. Protein: CSARGLRAGRMNTEAFF.

This clonotype showed up just a few times. V usage is TRBV30 and J usage is TRBJ1-1; TRBD1 might be the D (5 bases). The CDR3 is 15 amino acids. The V end lost 2 bases, the J end lost 4 bases, and 17 bases lay between the germline ends. Germline lookup yields CDR1 GTSNPN and CDR2 SVGIG (reference sequence). Here the CDR3 reads CAWSHLVRGGTEAFF. Written as DNA, the CDR3 is TGTGCCTGGAGTCACCTTGTACGGGGCGGCACTGAAGCTTTCTTT.

This clonotype has a handful of counts. The rearrangement uses TRBV7-9 and TRBJ2-7; perhaps TRBD2 as D (5 bases). V lost 5 bases to trimming and J lost 2 bases, with 13 bases between them. CDR3 length: 14 residues. From germline, CDR1 is SEHNR and CDR2 FQNEAQ (reference sequence). This CDR3 reads CASSQRTGTYEQYF. In nucleotides, the CDR3 is TGTGCCAGCAGCCAACGAACGGGAACCTACGAGCAGTACTTC.

This clonotype appeared many times. This sequence joins TRBV18 and TRBJ1-1; D remains ambiguous. Trimming removed 4 bases from V and 5 bases from J, with 11 bases in between. Germline V gene sequence: CDR1 KGHSH, CDR2 LQKENI. The CDR3 consists of 13 residues. CDR3 nucleotide sequence: TGTGCCAGCTCACGTGCCGGACGGACTGAAGCTTTCTTT. It codes for CASSRAGRTEAFF.

V and J are TRBV20-1 and TRBJ2-5; 7 bases map to TRBD2. Germline V gene data show CDR1 as DFQATT and CDR2 as SNEGSKA (reference sequence). V lost 6 bases to trimming and J lost 1 base; unmatched junction nucleotides: 11. This CDR3 has 15 residues. DNA of the CDR3: TGCAGTGCGAGACCCCTAGCGGCAACCCAAGAGACCCAGTACTTC. Translating gives CSARPLAATQETQYF.

The chain has TRBV20-1 and TRBJ2-4, with 10 bases aligning to TRBD1. V trimming: 3 bases; J trimming: 6 bases; junction bases outside the gene matches: 8. CDR1 and CDR2 from the germline V gene are DFQATT and SNEGSKA (reference sequence). The CDR3 has 15 amino acids. In DNA form, the CDR3 reads TGCAGTGCTAGGCTTATCCGGGACAGGGGAAACATTCAGTACTTC. Amino acid sequence: CSARLIRDRGNIQYF.

There are a few counts of this clonotype. V and J are TRBV7-8 and TRBJ2-7, with 14 nucleotides matching TRBD2. The CDR3 sequence is 16 residues long. V trimming: 2 bases; J trimming: 5 bases; junction bases outside the gene matches: 5. Germline CDR1 and CDR2: SGHVS and FQNEAQ. CDR3 sequence (DNA): TGTGCCAGCAGCTTACTAGGGACTAGCGGGGGAAACGAGCAGTACTTC. Amino acid sequence: CASSLLGTSGGNEQYF.